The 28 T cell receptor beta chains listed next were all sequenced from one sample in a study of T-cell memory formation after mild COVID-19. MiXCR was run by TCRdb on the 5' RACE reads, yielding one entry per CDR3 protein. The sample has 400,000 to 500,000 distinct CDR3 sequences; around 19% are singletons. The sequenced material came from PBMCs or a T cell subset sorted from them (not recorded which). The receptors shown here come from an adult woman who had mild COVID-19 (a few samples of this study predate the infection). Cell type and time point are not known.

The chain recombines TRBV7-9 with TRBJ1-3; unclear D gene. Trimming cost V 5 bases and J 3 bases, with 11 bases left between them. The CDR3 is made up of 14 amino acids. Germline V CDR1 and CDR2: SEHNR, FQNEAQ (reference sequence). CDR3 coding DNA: TGTGCCAGCAGCGCCGACCGAAGTGGAAACACCATATATTTT. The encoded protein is CASSADRSGNTIYF.

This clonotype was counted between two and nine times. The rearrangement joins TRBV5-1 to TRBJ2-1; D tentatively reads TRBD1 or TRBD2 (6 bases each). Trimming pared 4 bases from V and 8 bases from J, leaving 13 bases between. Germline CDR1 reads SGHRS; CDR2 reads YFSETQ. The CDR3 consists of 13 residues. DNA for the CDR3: TGCGCCAGCAGCACCGGGGGCGGGGATGAGCAGTTCTTC. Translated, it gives CASSTGGGDEQFF.

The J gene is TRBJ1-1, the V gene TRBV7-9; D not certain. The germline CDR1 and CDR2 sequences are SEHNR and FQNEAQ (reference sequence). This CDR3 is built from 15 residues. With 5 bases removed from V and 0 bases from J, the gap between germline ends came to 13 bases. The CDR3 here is CASSHGQTMNTEAFF. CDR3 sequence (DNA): TGTGCCAGCAGCCACGGGCAGACCATGAACACTGAAGCTTTCTTT.

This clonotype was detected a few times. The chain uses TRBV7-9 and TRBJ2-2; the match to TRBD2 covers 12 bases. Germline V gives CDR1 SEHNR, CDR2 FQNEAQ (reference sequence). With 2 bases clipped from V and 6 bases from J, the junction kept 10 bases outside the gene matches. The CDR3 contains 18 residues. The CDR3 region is CASSLTRLAGDRSGELFF. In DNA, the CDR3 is TGTGCCAGCAGCTTAACAAGACTAGCGGGAGACCGCTCCGGGGAGCTGTTTTTT.

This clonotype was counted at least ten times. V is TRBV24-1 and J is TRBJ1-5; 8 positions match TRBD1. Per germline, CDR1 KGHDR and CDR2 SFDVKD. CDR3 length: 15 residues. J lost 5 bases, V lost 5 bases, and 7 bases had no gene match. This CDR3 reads CATSAPDRGDQPQHF. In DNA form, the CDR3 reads TGTGCCACCAGTGCCCCAGACAGGGGTGATCAGCCCCAGCATTTT.

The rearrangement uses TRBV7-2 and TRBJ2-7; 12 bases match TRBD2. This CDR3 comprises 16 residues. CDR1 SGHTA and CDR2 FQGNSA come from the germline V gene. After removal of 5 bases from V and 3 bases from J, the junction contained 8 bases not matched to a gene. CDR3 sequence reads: CASSPALAGGIYEQYF. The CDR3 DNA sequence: TGTGCCAGCAGCCCCGCACTAGCGGGAGGTATCTACGAGCAGTACTTC.

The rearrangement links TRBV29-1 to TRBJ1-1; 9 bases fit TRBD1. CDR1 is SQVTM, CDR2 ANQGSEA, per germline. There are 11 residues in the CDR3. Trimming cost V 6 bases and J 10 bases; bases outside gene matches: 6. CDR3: CSVVDRGGAFF. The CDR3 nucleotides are TGCAGCGTCGTAGACAGGGGGGGAGCTTTCTTT. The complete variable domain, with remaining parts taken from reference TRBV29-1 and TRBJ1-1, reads SAVISQKPSRDICQRGTSLTIQCQVDSQVTMMFWYRQQPGQSLTLIATANQGSEATYESGFVIDKFPISRPNLTFSTLTVSNMSPEDSSIYLCSVVDRGGAFFGQGTRLTVV.

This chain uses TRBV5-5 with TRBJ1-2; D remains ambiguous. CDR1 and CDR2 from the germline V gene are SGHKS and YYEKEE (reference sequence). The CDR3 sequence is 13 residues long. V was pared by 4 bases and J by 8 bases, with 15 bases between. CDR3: CASSLPVGSGYTF. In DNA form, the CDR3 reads TGTGCCAGCAGCCTTCCAGTCGGATCCGGCTACACCTTC.

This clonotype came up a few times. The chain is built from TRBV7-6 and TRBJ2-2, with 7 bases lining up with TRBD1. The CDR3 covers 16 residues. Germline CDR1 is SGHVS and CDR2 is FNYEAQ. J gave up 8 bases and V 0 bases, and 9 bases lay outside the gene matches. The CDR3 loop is CASSLARSRGTGELFF. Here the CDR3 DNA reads TGTGCCAGCAGCTTAGCCCGAAGCAGGGGGACGGGGGAGCTGTTTTTT.

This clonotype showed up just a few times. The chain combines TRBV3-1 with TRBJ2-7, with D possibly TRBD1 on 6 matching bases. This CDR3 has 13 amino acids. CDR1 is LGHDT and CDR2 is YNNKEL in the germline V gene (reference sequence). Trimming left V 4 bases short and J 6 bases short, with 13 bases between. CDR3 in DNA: TGTGCCAGCAGCCCCGTGGCCAGGGGCGAGCAGTACTTC. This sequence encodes CASSPVARGEQYF.

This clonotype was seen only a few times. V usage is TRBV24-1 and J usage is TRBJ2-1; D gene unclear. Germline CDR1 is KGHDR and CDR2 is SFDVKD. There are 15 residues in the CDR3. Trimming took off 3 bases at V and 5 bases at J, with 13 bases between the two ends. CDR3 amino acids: CATSDLTGWDNEQFF. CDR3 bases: TGTGCCACCAGTGATCTGACTGGTTGGGACAATGAGCAGTTCTTC.

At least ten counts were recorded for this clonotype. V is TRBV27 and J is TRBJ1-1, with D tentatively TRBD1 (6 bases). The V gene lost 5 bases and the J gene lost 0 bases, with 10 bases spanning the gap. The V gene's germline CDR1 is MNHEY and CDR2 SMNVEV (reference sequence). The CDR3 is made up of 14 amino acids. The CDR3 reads CASSPHRVNTEAFF. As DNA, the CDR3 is TGTGCCAGCAGTCCGCACAGGGTGAACACTGAAGCTTTCTTT.

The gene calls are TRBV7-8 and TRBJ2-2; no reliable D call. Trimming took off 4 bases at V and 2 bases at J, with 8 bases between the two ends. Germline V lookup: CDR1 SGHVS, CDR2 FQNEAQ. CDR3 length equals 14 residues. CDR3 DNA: TGTGCCAGCAGCTCCCTAGACAACACCGGGGAGCTGTTTTTT. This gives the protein CASSSLDNTGELFF.

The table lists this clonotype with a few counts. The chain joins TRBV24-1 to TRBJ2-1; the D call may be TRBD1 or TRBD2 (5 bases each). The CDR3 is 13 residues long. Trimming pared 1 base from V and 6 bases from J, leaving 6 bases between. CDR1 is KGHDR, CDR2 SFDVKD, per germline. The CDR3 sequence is CATSDFGANEQFF. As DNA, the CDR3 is TGTGCCACCAGTGATTTCGGGGCCAATGAGCAGTTCTTC.

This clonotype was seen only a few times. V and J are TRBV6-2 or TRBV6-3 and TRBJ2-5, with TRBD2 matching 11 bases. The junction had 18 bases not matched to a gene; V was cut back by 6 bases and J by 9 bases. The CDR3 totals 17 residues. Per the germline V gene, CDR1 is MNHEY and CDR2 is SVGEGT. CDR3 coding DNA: TGTGCCAGCAGCCGAACTACCCTAGCGGGAGGACCCGAGGCCCAGTACTTC. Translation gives CASSRTTLAGGPEAQYF.

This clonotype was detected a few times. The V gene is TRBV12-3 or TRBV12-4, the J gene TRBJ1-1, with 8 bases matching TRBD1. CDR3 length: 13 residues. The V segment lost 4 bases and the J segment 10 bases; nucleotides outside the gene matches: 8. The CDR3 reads CASSYGQGARAFF. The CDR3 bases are TGTGCCAGCAGTTATGGGCAGGGGGCGCGAGCTTTCTTT.

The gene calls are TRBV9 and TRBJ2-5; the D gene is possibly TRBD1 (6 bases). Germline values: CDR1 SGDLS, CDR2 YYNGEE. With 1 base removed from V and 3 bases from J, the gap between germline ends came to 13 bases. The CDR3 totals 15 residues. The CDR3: CASSVFGTPKETQYF. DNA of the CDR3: TGTGCCAGCAGCGTATTCGGGACACCTAAAGAGACCCAGTACTTC. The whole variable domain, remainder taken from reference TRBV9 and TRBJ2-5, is DSGVTQTPKHLITATGQRVTLRCSPRSGDLSVYWYQQSLDQGLQFLIQYYNGEERAKGNILERFSAQQFPDLHSELNLSSLELGDSALYFCASSVFGTPKETQYFGPGTRLLVL.

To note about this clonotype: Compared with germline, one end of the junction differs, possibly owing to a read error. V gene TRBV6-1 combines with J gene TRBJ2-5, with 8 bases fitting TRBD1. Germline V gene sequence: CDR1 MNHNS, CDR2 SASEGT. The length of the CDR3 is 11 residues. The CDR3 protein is CSSTGEETQYF. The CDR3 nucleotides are TGCTCCTCGACAGGGGAAGAGACCCAGTACTTC.

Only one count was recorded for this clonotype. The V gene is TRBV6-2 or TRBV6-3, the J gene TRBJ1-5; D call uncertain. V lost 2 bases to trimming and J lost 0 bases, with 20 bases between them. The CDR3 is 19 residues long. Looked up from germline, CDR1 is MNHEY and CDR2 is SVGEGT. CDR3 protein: CASSYPLWRAAYSNQPQHF. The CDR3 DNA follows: TGTGCCAGCAGTTACCCCCTTTGGAGGGCGGCTTATAGCAATCAGCCCCAGCATTTT.

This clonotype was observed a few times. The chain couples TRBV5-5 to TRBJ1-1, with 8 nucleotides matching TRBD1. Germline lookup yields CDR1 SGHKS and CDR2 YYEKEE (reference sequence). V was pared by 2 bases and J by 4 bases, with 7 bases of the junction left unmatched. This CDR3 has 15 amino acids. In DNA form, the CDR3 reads TGTGCCAGCAGCTTTACGTCAGGGGGCGGCACTGAAGCTTTCTTT. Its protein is CASSFTSGGGTEAFF.

The CDR3 sequence: CASSPGQGGWTEAFF. DNA of the CDR3: TGCGCCAGCAGCCCCGGACAGGGCGGGTGGACTGAAGCTTTCTTT. The V call is TRBV5-1, the J call TRBJ1-1, with TRBD1 matching over 8 bases. Germline assignment: CDR1 SGHRS and CDR2 YFSETQ. V trimming: 4 bases; J trimming: 5 bases; junction bases outside the gene matches: 10. The CDR3 spans 15 residues.

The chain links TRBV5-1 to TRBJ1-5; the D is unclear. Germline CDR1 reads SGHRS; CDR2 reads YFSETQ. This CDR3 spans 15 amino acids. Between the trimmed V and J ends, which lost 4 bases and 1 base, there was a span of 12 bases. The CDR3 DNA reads TGCGCCAGCAGCATCGACACCCAGAGCAATCAGCCCCAGCATTTT. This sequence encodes CASSIDTQSNQPQHF.

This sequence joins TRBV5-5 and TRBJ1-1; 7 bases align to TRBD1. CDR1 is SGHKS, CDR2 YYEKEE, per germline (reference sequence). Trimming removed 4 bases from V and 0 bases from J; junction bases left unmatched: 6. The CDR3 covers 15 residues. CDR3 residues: CASSGPGQMNTEAFF. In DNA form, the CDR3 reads TGTGCCAGCAGCGGACCGGGACAGATGAACACTGAAGCTTTCTTT.

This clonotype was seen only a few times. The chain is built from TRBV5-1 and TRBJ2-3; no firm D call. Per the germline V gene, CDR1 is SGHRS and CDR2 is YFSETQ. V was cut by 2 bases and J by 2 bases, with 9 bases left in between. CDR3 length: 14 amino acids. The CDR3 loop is CASSFDGVTDTQYF. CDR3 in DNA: TGCGCCAGCAGCTTCGACGGAGTCACAGATACGCAGTATTTT.

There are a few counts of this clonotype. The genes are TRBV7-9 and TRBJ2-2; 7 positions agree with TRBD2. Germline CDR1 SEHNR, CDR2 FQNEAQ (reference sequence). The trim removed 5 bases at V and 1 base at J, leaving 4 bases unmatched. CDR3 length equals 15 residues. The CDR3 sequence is CASSREVMNTGELFF. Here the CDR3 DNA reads TGTGCCAGCAGCCGGGAGGTCATGAACACCGGGGAGCTGTTTTTT.

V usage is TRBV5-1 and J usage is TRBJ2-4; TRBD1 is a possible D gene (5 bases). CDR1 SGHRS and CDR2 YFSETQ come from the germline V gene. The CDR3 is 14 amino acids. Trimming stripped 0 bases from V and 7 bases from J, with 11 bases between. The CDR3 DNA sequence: TGCGCCAGCAGCTTGGACTCCAGGGTCAACATTCAGTACTTC. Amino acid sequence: CASSLDSRVNIQYF.

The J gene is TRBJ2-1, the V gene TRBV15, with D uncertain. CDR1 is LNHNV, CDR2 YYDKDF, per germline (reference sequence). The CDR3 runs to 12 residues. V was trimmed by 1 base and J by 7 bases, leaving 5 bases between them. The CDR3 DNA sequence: TGTGCCACCAGCAGAGCCGGGAATGAGCAGTTCTTC. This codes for CATSRAGNEQFF.

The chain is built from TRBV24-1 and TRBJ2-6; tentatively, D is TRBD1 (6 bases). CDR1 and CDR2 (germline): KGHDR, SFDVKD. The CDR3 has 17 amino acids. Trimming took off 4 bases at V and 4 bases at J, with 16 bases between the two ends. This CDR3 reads CATSDPARGAGANVLTF. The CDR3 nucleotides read TGTGCCACCAGTGACCCGGCCAGGGGTGCAGGGGCCAACGTCCTGACTTTC.